This entry lists 9 T cell receptor beta chains sequenced from one sample in a study of T cell changes during pregnancy in multiple sclerosis. The protocol was immunoSEQ multiplex PCR, while the TCRdb copy is restricted to in-frame clones and leaves out a portion. The sample yields around 60,000 clones, 94% seen once. Sequencing used CD8+ T cells from peripheral blood mononuclear cells, obtained in the third trimester of pregnancy. The receptor source for this set is a female donor with multiple sclerosis, enrolled in a pregnancy study.

The genes are TRBV27 and TRBJ1-3, with D perhaps matching TRBD1 (5 bases). Germline values: CDR1 MNHEY, CDR2 SMNVEV (reference sequence). The CDR3 sequence is 16 residues long. The V end was cut by 5 bases, the J end by 3 bases, with 17 bases between. In DNA form, the CDR3 reads TGTGCCAGCAGTCTCAGGACACCTACTCTTGGAAACACCATATATTTT. This encodes CASSLRTPTLGNTIYF.

In its sample, this clone was seen once. The chain joins TRBV4-2 to TRBJ1-1; 8 bases are a match to TRBD1. J lost 4 bases, V lost 0 bases, and 10 bases had no gene match. Looked up from germline, CDR1 is LGHNA and CDR2 is YNFKEQ. This CDR3 has 17 residues. The CDR3 is CASSQDGQGPSGTEAFF. In DNA form, the CDR3 reads TGTGCCAGCAGCCAAGATGGACAGGGTCCCTCTGGCACTGAAGCTTTCTTT.

V is TRBV7-9 and J is TRBJ1-2; 7 bases match TRBD1. CDR1 is SEHNR, CDR2 FQNEAQ, per germline (reference sequence). The ends lost 4 bases at V and 3 bases at J; junction bases unmatched: 17. CDR3 length: 18 amino acids. The CDR3 region is CASSSKRGDSRAHYGYTF. The CDR3 DNA sequence: TGTGCCAGCAGCTCAAAGAGAGGGGACAGTCGTGCCCACTATGGCTACACCTTC.

The gene calls are TRBV12-5 and TRBJ1-5; 7 nucleotides align to TRBD1. This CDR3 has 16 amino acids. CDR1 is LGHNT and CDR2 is FRNRAP in the germline V gene. J was trimmed by 6 bases and V by 2 bases; bases with no gene match: 10. CDR3 DNA: TGTGCTAGTGGTTTGACAGGGGTGGATCTTAGTCAGCCCCAGCATTTT. Amino acids: CASGLTGVDLSQPQHF.

The gene calls are TRBV27 and TRBJ2-1, with D possibly being TRBD1 (7 bases). Germline lookup yields CDR1 MNHEY and CDR2 SMNVEV (reference sequence). V was shortened by 5 bases and J by 1 base, with 18 bases between the two germline ends. This CDR3 has 17 residues. The CDR3 protein is CASSKQGGKRSYNEQFF. DNA for the CDR3: TGTGCCAGCAGTAAGCAGGGGGGCAAAAGATCCTACAATGAGCAGTTCTTC.

The V and J genes are TRBV30 and TRBJ2-3; 11 positions match TRBD2. Germline V CDR1 and CDR2: GTSNPN, SVGIG (reference sequence). The CDR3 is made up of 15 amino acids. Trimming at V came to 4 bases and at J to 2 bases, leaving 5 bases not matched to a gene. The CDR3 sequence is CAWTLAGGYTDTQYF. The CDR3 nucleotides read TGTGCCTGGACGCTAGCGGGAGGATACACAGATACGCAGTATTTT.

The chain recombines TRBV29-1 with TRBJ2-5; 8 bases map to TRBD2. The CDR3 consists of 15 residues. V was clipped by 3 bases and J by 6 bases; unmatched bases: 12. Germline CDR1 is SQVTM and CDR2 is ANQGSEA. CDR3 sequence (DNA): TGCAGCGTTGATGCTCCGGCGGGACTAGAGCAGACCCAGTACTTC. The encoded protein is CSVDAPAGLEQTQYF.

In this sample, this clone turned up once. J is TRBJ2-7 and V is TRBV27; 9 bases map to TRBD1. Looked up from germline, CDR1 is MNHEY and CDR2 is SMNVEV (reference sequence). The CDR3 consists of 16 residues. Trimming took 0 bases from V and 5 from J; bases not matched to a gene: 8. The chain's CDR3 is CASSLSKGTGCHEQYF. CDR3 DNA sequence: TGTGCCAGCAGTTTATCGAAAGGGACAGGGTGCCACGAGCAGTACTTC.

This clone has a single count. V gene TRBV28 combines with J gene TRBJ1-3; D perhaps matches TRBD1 (5 bases). Germline V lookup: CDR1 MDHEN, CDR2 SYDVKM. The CDR3 length is 14 residues. V was clipped by 5 bases and J by 4 bases, with 12 bases between them. In DNA form, the CDR3 reads TGTGCCAGCAGTGCGGGGCTTGGAGGAAACACCATATATTTT. This sequence encodes CASSAGLGGNTIYF. Full variable domain (remainder filled in from reference TRBV28 and TRBJ1-3): DVKVTQSSRYLVKRTGEKVFLECVQDMDHENMFWYRQDPGLGLRLIYFSYDVKMKEKGDIPEGYSVSREKKERFSLILESASTNQTSMYLCASSAGLGGNTIYFGEGSWLTVV.